One sample yielded the 21 T cell receptor beta chains listed below, sequenced in a study of PD-L1 blockade in urothelial cancer. Specified time point: pretreatment peripheral blood. Generated by immunoSEQ multiplex PCR, the TCRdb table keeps only in-frame clones and is missing some. This table holds over 100,000 clones, roughly 83% found once. The material sequenced was PBMCs, taken around atezolizumab (anti-PD-L1) treatment. These receptors were taken from a man aged 50 or older with urothelial cancer.

The chain employs TRBV7-2 and TRBJ1-5; maybe TRBD1 (5 bases). The CDR3 covers 13 residues. Looked up from germline, CDR1 is SGHTA and CDR2 is FQGNSA. The V and J ends lost 4 bases and 7 bases respectively, with 11 bases between them. CDR3 sequence reads: CASSSNRIQPQHF. The DNA for the CDR3 is TGTGCCAGCAGCTCGAACAGGATACAGCCCCAGCATTTT.

The J gene is TRBJ2-1, the V gene TRBV7-8, with 9 positions matching TRBD1. This CDR3 has 15 residues. Germline assignment: CDR1 SGHVS and CDR2 FQNEAQ. V shed 5 bases and J 4 bases; nucleotides not matched to a gene: 6. The CDR3 spells CASSQMTGGYNEQFF. The CDR3, as DNA: TGTGCCAGCAGCCAGATGACAGGGGGTTACAATGAGCAGTTCTTC.

The chain links TRBV7-8 to TRBJ1-2; D might be TRBD1 (6 bases). This CDR3 is 17 amino acids long. Germline V gene sequence: CDR1 SGHVS, CDR2 FQNEAQ. V was trimmed by 5 bases and J by 7 bases, leaving 26 bases between them. The CDR3 DNA is TGTGCCAGCAGCATAGAAATTACACAGGGCGGTTTCAGTGGCTACACCTTC. It yields the protein CASSIEITQGGFSGYTF. Based on the CDR3 plus reference TRBV7-8 and TRBJ1-2, the full variable domain is GAGVSQSPRYKVAKRGQDVALRCDPISGHVSLFWYQQALGQGPEFLTYFQNEAQLDKSGLPSDRFFAERPEGSVSTLKIQRTQQEDSAVYLCASSIEITQGGFSGYTFGSGTRLTVV.

The chain links TRBV4-1 to TRBJ1-1, with D uncertain. The V and J ends lost 1 base and 3 bases respectively, with 18 bases between them. CDR3 length: 17 residues. Germline lookup yields CDR1 MGHRA and CDR2 YSYEKL. CDR3 bases: TGCGCCAGCAGCCAAGTTATACTTGTTCAGCGGCACACTGAAGCTTTCTTT. It encodes CASSQVILVQRHTEAFF.

The genes are TRBV28 and TRBJ2-7; 9 positions match TRBD2. Germline CDR1 and CDR2: MDHEN and SYDVKM. This CDR3 region has 14 residues. V was clipped by 8 bases and J by 2 bases; unmatched bases: 7. CDR3: CASRLADLTYEQYF. CDR3 nucleotides: TGTGCCAGCCGACTAGCGGACCTAACCTACGAGCAGTACTTC.

This clone was seen more than once but under ten times. The rearrangement joins TRBV7-9 to TRBJ2-2; tentative D call: TRBD2 (5 bases). The CDR3 extends over 12 amino acids. Germline V CDR1 and CDR2: SEHNR, FQNEAQ (reference sequence). V gave up 3 bases and J gave up 6 bases, with 5 bases separating them. CDR3 region: CASSLRAGELFF. As DNA, the CDR3 is TGTGCCAGCAGCTTGCGGGCCGGGGAGCTGTTTTTT.

V usage is TRBV30 and J usage is TRBJ1-6; 7 positions match TRBD1. After removal of 0 bases from V and 10 bases from J, the junction contained 6 bases not matched to a gene. The CDR3 runs 14 residues. Germline V gene sequence: CDR1 GTSNPN, CDR2 SVGIG (reference sequence). CDR3 sequence reads: CAWSVPTGWSPLHF. The DNA of the CDR3 is TGTGCCTGGAGTGTTCCGACAGGGTGGTCACCCCTCCACTTT.

The count of this clone is one. CDR3 loop: CASSAGLNSNQPQHF. CDR3 DNA: TGTGCCAGCAGTGCGGGACTGAATAGCAATCAGCCCCAGCATTTT. This chain connects TRBV6-5 to TRBJ1-5; D might be TRBD1 (5 bases). Germline V gene lookup returns CDR1 MNHEY and CDR2 SVGAGI. This CDR3 is built from 15 residues. Trimming left V 5 bases short and J 0 bases short, with 11 bases between.

The chain employs TRBV2 and TRBJ2-7, with 11 bases that match TRBD2. The CDR3 runs 14 residues. Germline-derived CDR1 and CDR2 are SNHLY and FYNNEI. V lost 7 bases and J lost 2; bases outside the gene matches: 4. The CDR3 sequence: CASNAGLAAYEQYF. Written as DNA, the CDR3 is TGTGCCAGCAACGCGGGACTAGCGGCCTACGAGCAGTACTTC.

V usage is TRBV19 and J usage is TRBJ2-1; 9 bases line up with TRBD1. CDR3 length: 16 amino acids. Germline V lookup: CDR1 LNHDA, CDR2 SQIVND (reference sequence). V shed 3 bases and J 1 base; nucleotides not matched to a gene: 4. Here the CDR3 DNA reads TGTGCCAGTAGTATTCCGGGGACAGGGTCCTACAATGAGCAGTTCTTC. Its translation: CASSIPGTGSYNEQFF.

V and J are TRBV5-1 and TRBJ2-1; D not certain. The CDR3 length is 16 residues. V lost 1 base and J lost 7, with 18 bases in between. Germline loops: CDR1 SGHRS, CDR2 YFSETQ. CDR3 loop: CASSLTTVSARNEQFF. In DNA, the CDR3 is TGCGCCAGCAGCTTGACGACTGTCTCTGCGAGGAATGAGCAGTTCTTC. Full variable domain (remainder filled in from reference TRBV5-1 and TRBJ2-1): KAGVTQTPRYLIKTRGQQVTLSCSPISGHRSVSWYQQTPGQGLQFLFEYFSETQRNKGNFPGRFSGRQFSNSRSEMNVSTLELGDSALYLCASSLTTVSARNEQFFGPGTRLTVL.

The CDR3 protein is CASSDYPSYNEQFF. Written as DNA, the CDR3 is TGTGCCAGCTCCGACTATCCCTCCTACAATGAGCAGTTCTTC. The rearrangement links TRBV7-2 to TRBJ2-1; tentatively, D is TRBD2 (5 bases). Trimming took 8 bases from V and 0 from J, leaving 11 bases between them. Germline CDR1 and CDR2: SGHTA and FQGNSA. The CDR3 consists of 14 residues.

The chain is built from TRBV2 and TRBJ2-5, with D hard to call. The germline V gene encodes CDR1 SNHLY and CDR2 FYNNEI. Trimming removed 7 bases at V and 6 bases at J, with 9 bases between. The CDR3 has 11 residues. CDR3 sequence: CASTGQKTQYF. CDR3 DNA: TGTGCCAGCACTGGGCAGAAGACCCAGTACTTC.

V is TRBV19 and J is TRBJ1-1, with 10 bases fitting TRBD1. V gave up 7 bases and J gave up 10 bases; unmatched junction bases: 9. This CDR3 region has 13 residues. Germline V CDR1 and CDR2: LNHDA, SQIVND (reference sequence). This chain's CDR3 is CASTRTGGPAAFF. Written as DNA, the CDR3 is TGTGCCAGTACCCGGACAGGGGGGCCCGCAGCTTTCTTT.

The gene calls are TRBV14 and TRBJ1-1; tentative D call: TRBD1 (5 bases). In germline, CDR1 is SGHDN, CDR2 FVKESK. The CDR3 length is 15 residues. Trimming shortened V by 4 bases and J by 4 bases, and 16 bases separated the two germline ends. CDR3 amino acids: CASSLHWGGFTEAFF. The CDR3 nucleotides read TGTGCCAGCAGCCTCCACTGGGGGGGATTCACTGAAGCTTTCTTT.

The rearrangement links TRBV28 to TRBJ2-3, with 7 bases lining up with TRBD2. V trimming: 5 bases; J trimming: 5 bases; junction bases outside the gene matches: 13. The CDR3 runs to 16 residues. Germline V gene lookup returns CDR1 MDHEN and CDR2 SYDVKM. CDR3 sequence: CASSRGVSGAGDTQYF. In DNA form, the CDR3 reads TGTGCCAGCAGTCGGGGGGTGTCCGGGGCGGGAGATACGCAGTATTTT.

This chain joins TRBV28 and TRBJ2-1; weak D call: TRBD2 (6 bases). This CDR3 has 14 amino acids. V shed 6 bases and J shed 5 bases, with 14 bases lying between them. Germline assignment: CDR1 MDHEN and CDR2 SYDVKM. Here the CDR3 reads CASSPPWGDNEQFF. CDR3 DNA: TGTGCCAGCAGCCCCCCGTGGGGGGACAATGAGCAGTTCTTC.

J is TRBJ1-2 and V is TRBV28; 7 bases are shared with TRBD1. This CDR3 is built from 12 residues. Germline CDR1 is MDHEN and CDR2 is SYDVKM. V was pared by 6 bases and J by 4 bases, with 2 bases of the junction left unmatched. CDR3 nucleotide sequence: TGTGCCAGCAGGGGACAGAGCTATGGCTACACCTTC. This encodes CASRGQSYGYTF.

This clone was detected once. The chain has TRBV6-4 and TRBJ1-2; D not certain. Germline CDR1 and CDR2: MRHNA and SNTAGT. V lost 4 bases to trimming and J lost 4 bases, with 16 bases between them. There are 15 residues in the CDR3. CDR3 in DNA: TGTGCCAGCAGTGCGAGGAACGGAAAGACCTATGGCTACACCTTC. The encoded protein is CASSARNGKTYGYTF.

The chain recombines TRBV11-1 with TRBJ2-5, with D hard to call. The V end lost 1 base, the J end lost 5 bases, and 5 bases lay between the germline ends. Germline CDR1 SGHAT, CDR2 FQDESV (reference sequence). The CDR3 is 12 amino acids. In DNA form, the CDR3 reads TGTGCCAGCAGCTTAGGAGCTGAGACCCAGTACTTC. It is translated as CASSLGAETQYF.

The genes are TRBV6-1 and TRBJ2-7; TRBD1 matches at 8 bases. Germline V gives CDR1 MNHNS, CDR2 SASEGT. V was pared by 4 bases and J by 13 bases, with 12 bases of the junction left unmatched. The CDR3 loop spans 13 amino acids. This chain's CDR3 is CASSAPAGQGSYF. The DNA for the CDR3 is TGTGCCAGCAGTGCCCCCGCCGGACAGGGATCATACTTC.